The T cell receptor (beta chain) under discussion was sequenced for a study of naive and memory T cell subsets. Effector memory cells were sorted as CD45RA-CD27-, EMRA cells as CD45RA+CD27-. The germline CDR1 and CDR2 sequences are SNHLY and FYNNEI. This CDR3 contains 14 residues. Between the trimmed V and J ends, which lost 6 bases and 2 bases, there was a span of 14 bases. Two oligonucleotides, mixed equimolar, formed the beta constant-region primer covering TRBC1 and TRBC2. The cDNA 3' end received a ligated single-stranded oligonucleotide carrying the SP2 primer and a 12-nucleotide UMI. Using its own MiXCR run on the UMI-ligation and nested PCR reads, TCRdb lists one record per CDR3 protein. The data contain several thousand distinct CDR3 sequences, about 7% of them singletons. In its sample, this clonotype was seen many times.

The chain has TRBV2 and TRBJ2-7; D is undetermined. Specimen: CD4+ TEMRA cells from blood. The sample's subset: effector memory re-expressing CD45RA, CD45RA+ CD27-. The TCR was taken from a human donor in good health. The DNA for the CDR3 is TGTGCCAGCAGGAGGACCTACTTAACCTACGAGCAGTACTTC. This encodes CASRRTYLTYEQYF.